This TCR beta chain was sequenced during a study of cytomegalovirus exposure and HLA in healthy donors. Study observations and caveats: Subsequent analysis found a tendency for first-cohort TCR clusters to co-occur within the 95 to 150 validation repertoires. Most observed TCR sequences were rare, whereas some public TCRs were detected in many donors. Specific recognition of CMV antigens was confirmed in vitro for a few chains (all CMV-associated).

The method was immunoSEQ multiplex PCR; TCRdb's version includes in-frame clones alone and lacks a portion of them. In the table there are roughly 200,000 clones, around 80% of which are singletons. In the case of this clone: Its antigen is as yet unknown.

This CDR3 comprises 15 residues. V shed 2 bases, J shed 8 bases, and the junction held 8 bases outside the gene matches. In germline, CDR1 is SGHRS, CDR2 YFSETQ. This chain connects TRBV5-1 to TRBJ1-4; 8 positions agree with TRBD1. Material for sequencing was PBMCs. This clonotype was sampled from a young woman in good health and CMV-seronegative. The CDR3 loop is CASSFLGQGAEKLFF. The CDR3, as DNA: TGCGCCAGCAGCTTTTTAGGGCAGGGGGCCGAAAAACTGTTTTTT.